The 29 T cell receptor beta chains reported below all come from one sample, sequenced in a study of cytomegalovirus exposure and HLA in healthy donors. PCR primers comprised 60 Vbeta and 13 Jbeta primers. Assay used: immunoSEQ multiplex PCR; TCRdb lists only in-frame clones, some missing. The profile shows 75,000 to 80,000 clones, over 60% of them singletons. The specimen sequenced was PBMCs. Receptors originate from a male donor in good health and CMV-seronegative.

This clone was recorded once. The genes are TRBV19 and TRBJ1-4, with 8 bases identical to TRBD1. The CDR3 runs 15 residues. J gave up 4 bases and V 4 bases, and 5 bases lay outside the gene matches. Germline CDR1 LNHDA, CDR2 SQIVND (reference sequence). The CDR3 DNA reads TGTGCCAGTAGTAGTACCGGGACAGGTAATGAAAAACTGTTTTTT. This sequence encodes CASSSTGTGNEKLFF.

This clone was seen a few times. This chain connects TRBV2 to TRBJ1-2, with 7 bases that match TRBD1. The CDR3 sequence is 14 residues long. Trimming at V came to 3 bases and at J to 4 bases, leaving 5 bases not matched to a gene. In germline, CDR1 is SNHLY, CDR2 FYNNEI. The CDR3 reads CASSDRTGAYGYTF. CDR3 nucleotides: TGTGCCAGCAGTGATCGGACAGGAGCCTATGGCTACACCTTC.

This clone came up a few times. The J gene is TRBJ2-6, the V gene TRBV4-2; D gene ambiguous. This CDR3 is built from 15 residues. Germline CDR1 is LGHNA and CDR2 is YNFKEQ. Trimming cost V 2 bases and J 4 bases, with 9 bases left between them. CDR3 amino acids: CASSQFLFGANVLTF. The CDR3 bases are TGTGCCAGCAGCCAATTCCTCTTCGGGGCCAACGTCCTGACTTTC.

The table lists this clone with a few counts. The CDR3 loop is CASSIRGRTGTEAFF. The CDR3, as DNA: TGTGCCAGTAGTATTAGGGGAAGAACAGGCACTGAAGCTTTCTTT. The genes are TRBV19 and TRBJ1-1; D is possibly TRBD1 (5 bases). CDR1 LNHDA and CDR2 SQIVND come from the germline V gene (reference sequence). Trimming cost V 3 bases and J 4 bases, with 15 bases left between them. The CDR3 runs 15 residues.

In this sample, this clone turned up once. The rearrangement joins TRBV7-2 to TRBJ2-3, with D uncertain. This CDR3 contains 12 residues. Germline CDR1 is SGHTA and CDR2 is FQGNSA. Trimming removed 2 bases at V and 4 bases at J, with 4 bases between. CDR3 protein: CASSLISDTQYF. The CDR3 DNA reads TGTGCCAGCAGCTTAATCTCAGATACGCAGTATTTT.

Only a few counts were recorded for this clone. The CDR3 reads CASGRQASNQPQHF. In DNA, the CDR3 is TGCGCCAGCGGAAGACAAGCAAGCAATCAGCCCCAGCATTTT. This chain uses TRBV10-1 with TRBJ1-5; D unresolved. CDR1 and CDR2 from the germline V gene are WNHNN and SYGVQD (reference sequence). The V and J ends lost 8 bases and 1 base respectively, with 12 bases between them. CDR3 size: 14 residues.

This CDR3 is CASSPLGGAAGELFF. The CDR3 DNA reads as TGTGCCAGCAGCCCTTTGGGAGGGGCGGCCGGGGAGCTGTTTTTT. V and J are TRBV4-2 and TRBJ2-2; 7 bases match TRBD2. CDR1 LGHNA and CDR2 YNFKEQ come from the germline V gene. The CDR3 loop spans 15 amino acids. V gave up 4 bases and J gave up 6 bases; unmatched junction bases: 8.

The rearrangement uses TRBV7-9 and TRBJ2-2; TRBD1 aligns across 8 bases. Germline values: CDR1 SEHNR, CDR2 FQNEAQ (reference sequence). Germline trimming cut 1 base from V and 4 bases from J; bases unmatched to any gene: 2. CDR3 length: 15 amino acids. The CDR3 is CASSLVGTGTGELFF. DNA of the CDR3: TGTGCCAGCAGCTTAGTAGGGACAGGCACCGGGGAGCTGTTTTTT.

The chain joins TRBV9 to TRBJ1-1, with D possibly TRBD1 on 5 matching bases. The CDR3 has 14 residues. Germline values: CDR1 SGDLS, CDR2 YYNGEE. With 0 bases removed from V and 4 bases from J, the gap between germline ends came to 10 bases. CDR3 protein: CASSVVDSSTEAFF. CDR3 DNA: TGTGCCAGCAGCGTAGTTGACAGCAGCACTGAAGCTTTCTTT. The full variable domain, completed using reference TRBV9 and TRBJ1-1, is DSGVTQTPKHLITATGQRVTLRCSPRSGDLSVYWYQQSLDQGLQFLIQYYNGEERAKGNILERFSAQQFPDLHSELNLSSLELGDSALYFCASSVVDSSTEAFFGQGTRLTVV.

The chain employs TRBV6-1 and TRBJ2-2, with TRBD2 matching 8 bases. Germline CDR1 reads MNHNS; CDR2 reads SASEGT. The CDR3 runs 14 residues. V was pared by 10 bases and J by 3 bases, with 7 bases of the junction left unmatched. The CDR3 DNA sequence: TGTGCCACCGGGAGGGGGGCGGACACCGGGGAGCTGTTTTTT. Protein: CATGRGADTGELFF.

CDR3 protein: CASRTDPNTGELFF. The CDR3 DNA follows: TGTGCCAGTAGGACAGACCCGAACACCGGGGAGCTGTTTTTT. The chain uses TRBV19 and TRBJ2-2; tentatively, D is TRBD1 (5 bases). Germline assignment: CDR1 LNHDA and CDR2 SQIVND (reference sequence). Trimming took off 6 bases at V and 0 bases at J, with 8 bases between the two ends. The CDR3 runs to 14 residues. Supplemented by reference TRBV19 and TRBJ2-2, the full variable domain reads DGGITQSPKYLFRKEGQNVTLSCEQNLNHDAMYWYRQDPGQGLRLIYYSQIVNDFQKGDIAEGYSVSREKKESFPLTVTSAQKNPTAFYLCASRTDPNTGELFFGEGSRLTVL.

The chain couples TRBV19 to TRBJ2-1, with 10 bases fitting TRBD2. V dropped 4 bases and J dropped 5; count of bases not matched to a gene: 8. CDR3 length: 16 amino acids. The germline V gene has CDR1 LNHDA and CDR2 SQIVND (reference sequence). CDR3 protein: CASSTPGTSANNEQFF. CDR3 bases: TGTGCCAGTAGTACACCCGGGACTAGCGCTAACAATGAGCAGTTCTTC.

This clone was picked up a small number of times. The V and J genes are TRBV5-6 and TRBJ2-5; D possibly corresponds to TRBD1 (5 bases). Germline V CDR1 and CDR2: SGHDT, YYEEEE. V was pared by 2 bases and J by 0 bases, with 14 bases between. The CDR3 runs 16 residues. The CDR3 is CASSLSLAGYQETQYF. The CDR3 DNA reads TGTGCCAGCAGCTTAAGTCTCGCAGGGTACCAAGAGACCCAGTACTTC.

Points on this clone: Compared with germline, one end of the junction differs, possibly owing to a read error. This rearrangement joins TRBV2 to TRBJ2-7; 11 bases map to TRBD2. The length of the CDR3 is 19 residues. Germline V gene data show CDR1 as SNHLY and CDR2 as FYNNEI. CDR3 sequence: CASNEWDGTSGPSPNEQYF. The DNA for the CDR3 is TGTGCCAGCAATGAATGGGATGGGACTAGCGGTCCTTCACCCAACGAGCAGTACTTC.

This clone was recorded a few times. One end of the junction is discordant with germline, which a read error may explain. The chain carries TRBV6-5 and TRBJ1-2, with unresolved D. Germline loops: CDR1 MNHEY, CDR2 SVGAGI. CDR3 length: 14 residues. The DNA of the CDR3 is TGTGCCAGCAGTAGAGATCCGGGAAGCTATGGCTACCCCTTC. Encoded protein: CASSRDPGSYGYPF.

The genes are TRBV30 and TRBJ1-3, with unresolved D. The CDR3 runs to 13 residues. V dropped 2 bases and J dropped 1 base, with 6 bases sitting between them. Germline CDR1 and CDR2: GTSNPN and SVGIG (reference sequence). CDR3 sequence (DNA): TGTGCCTGGAGTCGGGTTTCTGGAAACACCATATATTTT. Its protein is CAWSRVSGNTIYF.

This chain links TRBV19 with TRBJ2-7, with TRBD2 matching over 8 bases. V was clipped by 3 bases and J by 7 bases; unmatched bases: 11. From germline, CDR1 is LNHDA and CDR2 SQIVND (reference sequence). The CDR3 runs 15 residues. CDR3 loop: CASSIGLASSYEQYF. CDR3 nucleotides: TGTGCCAGTAGTATCGGACTAGCCTCCTCTTATGAGCAGTACTTC. The entire variable domain, with the rest obtained from reference TRBV19 and TRBJ2-7, is as follows: DGGITQSPKYLFRKEGQNVTLSCEQNLNHDAMYWYRQDPGQGLRLIYYSQIVNDFQKGDIAEGYSVSREKKESFPLTVTSAQKNPTAFYLCASSIGLASSYEQYFGPGTRLTVT.

This chain connects TRBV30 to TRBJ1-2; weak D call: TRBD1 (6 bases). Germline-derived CDR1 and CDR2 are GTSNPN and SVGIG (reference sequence). The CDR3 spans 13 residues. Trimming stripped 3 bases from V and 3 bases from J, with 11 bases between. CDR3 sequence: CAWSRTADYGYTF. In nucleotides, the CDR3 is TGTGCCTGGAGCAGGACAGCGGACTATGGCTACACCTTC.

The CDR3 region is CASSELRQWNTGELFF. The CDR3 coding sequence is TGTGCCAGCAGTGAACTCAGACAGTGGAACACCGGGGAGCTGTTTTTT. The chain has TRBV6-1 and TRBJ2-2; D perhaps matches TRBD1 (5 bases). V was trimmed by 2 bases and J by 1 base, leaving 11 bases between them. Germline CDR1 MNHNS, CDR2 SASEGT. The CDR3 is 16 residues long.

Here the CDR3 DNA reads TGCGCCAGCAGCCCCCTCCCAGGGGAACAATATGGCTACACCTTC. Encoded protein: CASSPLPGEQYGYTF. This rearrangement joins TRBV5-1 to TRBJ1-2, with D maybe TRBD1 (6 bases). This CDR3 has 15 amino acids. Germline CDR1 reads SGHRS; CDR2 reads YFSETQ. Deletions cut 4 bases from V and 5 bases from J, with 18 bases between.

CDR3 nucleotides: TGTGCCAGCAGCTTGGTAGACAGGGAAAATTCACCCCTCCACTTT. Its translation: CASSLVDRENSPLHF. This sequence joins TRBV7-2 and TRBJ1-6; TRBD1 agrees at 7 bases. V trimming: 3 bases; J trimming: 7 bases; junction bases outside the gene matches: 6. The CDR3 totals 15 residues. Germline CDR1 is SGHTA and CDR2 is FQGNSA.

Concerning this clone: One junction end does not reproduce the germline sequence, and a read error may be involved. The chain carries TRBV7-9 and TRBJ2-1; D ambiguous. Germline values: CDR1 SEHNR, CDR2 FQNEAQ (reference sequence). The CDR3 totals 12 residues. The CDR3 DNA reads as TGTTCCAGCAGTATCAGCTACAATGAGCAGTTCTTC. Its protein is CSSSISYNEQFF.

This chain joins TRBV10-1 and TRBJ2-5; no clear D. V lost 0 bases and J lost 5, with 4 bases in between. In germline, CDR1 is WNHNN, CDR2 SYGVQD (reference sequence). The CDR3 is made up of 12 amino acids. The CDR3 loop is CASSESGETQYF. CDR3 bases: TGCGCCAGCAGTGAGTCCGGGGAGACCCAGTACTTC.

In its sample, this clone was seen once. The chain recombines TRBV12-5 with TRBJ1-1; 9 bases fit TRBD1. This CDR3 has 12 amino acids. V dropped 3 bases and J dropped 8; count of bases not matched to a gene: 1. Germline V gives CDR1 LGHNT, CDR2 FRNRAP. The CDR3 coding sequence is TGTGCTAGTGGTTTAGGACAGGGGGAAGCTTTCTTT. Translating gives CASGLGQGEAFF.

The chain is built from TRBV27 and TRBJ2-3, with 10 positions matching TRBD1. CDR3 size: 16 residues. CDR1 is MNHEY, CDR2 SMNVEV, per germline (reference sequence). The V gene end was trimmed by 5 bases and the J gene end by 7 bases; junction bases not matched to a gene: 12. This CDR3 reads CASSTSGTGASNTQYF. DNA for the CDR3: TGTGCCAGCAGTACATCAGGGACAGGGGCCTCGAATACGCAGTATTTT.

The chain uses TRBV11-2 and TRBJ1-5; 10 bases are shared with TRBD1. Unmatched junction bases numbered 1, after V lost 1 base and J lost 4 bases. The germline V gene has CDR1 SGHAT and CDR2 FQNNGV. The length of the CDR3 is 15 residues. CDR3 sequence (DNA): TGTGCCAGCAGCTTAGGGACAGGGGGGAATCAGCCCCAGCATTTT. Its protein product is CASSLGTGGNQPQHF.

This chain connects TRBV4-2 to TRBJ2-5; D is undetermined. Between the trimmed V and J ends, which lost 1 base and 3 bases, there was a span of 6 bases. This CDR3 spans 13 amino acids. Germline assignment: CDR1 LGHNA and CDR2 YNFKEQ. CDR3 in DNA: TGTGCCAGCAGCCAAGGGAGAGAAGAGACCCAGTACTTC. This translates into CASSQGREETQYF.

This chain uses TRBV11-2 with TRBJ2-1; D possibly corresponds to TRBD2 (5 bases). Trimming took off 5 bases at V and 10 bases at J, with 9 bases between the two ends. Germline V gene sequence: CDR1 SGHAT, CDR2 FQNNGV. This CDR3 is 11 amino acids long. The CDR3 nucleotides read TGTGCCAGCAGCCCGACTAAAGAGCAGTTCTTC. Translating it yields CASSPTKEQFF.

This chain joins TRBV6-5 and TRBJ1-6; D is undetermined. V was clipped by 2 bases and J by 10 bases, with 12 bases between them. The CDR3 runs to 14 residues. Germline V gene lookup returns CDR1 MNHEY and CDR2 SVGAGI. The CDR3, as DNA: TGTGCCAGCAGTTACGCAGGTGGGAGATCACCCCTCCACTTT. Its protein is CASSYAGGRSPLHF.